Detailed here is one TCR beta chain. Its antigen remains undetermined. No clone much larger than this one lies a single base away; base qualities are absent. Library construction relied on the immunoSEQ multiplex PCR assay. For the multiplex PCR, a mixture combining 60 forward primers for TCR Vbeta segments and 13 reverse primers for TCR Jbeta segments was used. The CDR3 region of rearranged TCR beta genes was amplified from genomic DNA with a multiplex PCR assay. Amplified TCR beta libraries were sequenced as 87-base-pair reads on the Illumina HiSeq System. Per the authors' processing: A later analysis counted approximately 74 million unique TCR beta chains across the 666 repertoires, and around 12 million of these chains were shared by at least two donors. To remove PCR and sequencing errors, raw reads were error-corrected and collapsed into unique sequences using a nearest-neighbor algorithm that merged closely related sequences. To assign V, D and J gene segments, CDR3 sequences were aligned to IMGT reference sequences. For a sequence to be retained, a match of at least six nucleotides was required to both a V gene segment and a J gene segment. Rearrangements were called productive when the CDR3 lacked stop codons and stayed in frame with V and J; all others were non-productive. CDR3 was defined by IMGT convention, running from the second conserved V-encoded cysteine to the conserved J-encoded phenylalanine. Sequences without an unambiguous match to a single V gene segment were excluded from the earlier analysis of several hundred of the donors. An earlier analysis of several hundred of the donors called V segments functional above 56.7% productive rearrangements and segregating when the between-donor standard deviation exceeded 5%. A statistical classification framework was developed to diagnose cytomegalovirus status using the catalog of TCR beta chain sequences. V and J gene assignment, in a later analysis, came from comparing TCR nucleotide sequences with IMGT/GENE-DB human TR gene sequences. A later analysis assigned CDR3 sequences and most-parsimonious VDJ recombination scenarios with the TCRdist pipeline. In a later analysis, each TCR beta chain was defined by its CDR3 amino acid sequence together with its V-gene family, and reads without a unique V-gene family were excluded. To address suspected cross-contamination and a sequencing artifact, a later analysis removed some 620 highly shared, low-generation-probability nucleotide sequences. In a later analysis, a clonal expansion index was calculated for each public chain from normalized within-repertoire ranks of inferred template counts. A later analysis computed generation probabilities with a VDJ recombination model fitted to out-of-frame rearrangements, and checked the results against IGoR. In a later analysis, TCR-TCR, TCR-HLA and TCR-CMV co-occurrence was scored with hypergeometric tests, and a repertoire-size bias correction was applied to TCR pairs. To estimate false discovery rates, a later analysis permuted the HLA or CMV assignments 20 times. In a later analysis, co-occurring TCRs were grouped using DBSCAN, and TCRdist sequence similarity was added for clustering within HLA-allele-positive subsets. Co-occurrence clustering excluded repertoires with fewer than 30,000 or more than 120,000 public chains, plus five with anomalous nucleotide sharing. What TCRdb holds here is the immuneACCESS table cut down to in-frame rearrangements. Part of the clones is not present; checked against another copy, under half of the missing clones reflect an unresolved V gene, and the others are unexplained. Clone size and the V and J calls come from that table; the DNA yielded D and trimming. This sample gives just over 70,000 clones in total; 70% to 85% of them show up just once. Jointly, the top ten make up approximately 10% of the sample.

This entry is derived from a study of cytomegalovirus exposure and HLA in healthy donors (dated by TCRdb to 2016 to 2017). Regarding the complete study: An earlier analysis of approximately 590 of the donors reported 250 to 300 Gb of sequence data and 117 million unique TCR beta sequences from 150 million to 200 million T cells. Roughly 310 gigabases of sequencing data and roughly 90 million unique TCR sequences were included in an early release covering roughly 600 HLA-typed donors. Among the roughly 400 genotyped donors, around 81% belonged to the genetic ancestry cluster associated with self-reported Caucasian donors. The study aimed to test whether cataloging public T cell receptors could reveal signatures of past pathogen exposure. Using immunosequencing, the study profiled T cell repertoires from 500 to 800 subjects and related those repertoires to cytomegalovirus serostatus. In addition to the first cohort of 650 to 800 subjects, a separate validation cohort of 120 different subjects was used. The study combined high-throughput TCR immunosequencing, statistical association of individual TCRs with disease status, and machine learning to predict cytomegalovirus infection status. To study patterns of TCR occurrence, a later analysis re-analyzed previously published TCR beta repertoires from under 750 donors and added high-resolution HLA genotyping. The later analysis used no new phenotypic data to find candidate immune exposures, relying instead on TCR beta sequences and their occurrence across donors. In an earlier analysis of roughly 540 of the donors, high-throughput TCR beta sequencing was used to judge whether each TCR beta V gene segment behaved as functional or pseudogenic. Alongside the repertoire data, information on donor age, sex, ethnicity and CMV serostatus was compiled. Genome-wide SNP genotypes for about 55% of the roughly 670 donors were used in a later genetic analysis, which treated that subset as a discovery cohort. All discovery cohort repertoires had been generated on a single sequencing platform. HLA typing included class I and class II loci at four-digit resolution. Typing coverage differed by locus: A, B, C, DRB1 and DQB1 were typed in about 620-640 donors, DQA1 in 522, DPA1 in around 610, and DPB1 in just under 490. Roughly 5 DR-DQ haplotypes were handled as single units for association and clustering, since linkage in the cohort was strong. Among roughly 400 genotyped donors of the cohort, an average of around 240,000 unique TCR beta nucleotide sequences was sequenced per donor, of which 15% to 20% were non-productive. What the study reported, not specific to this receptor: When HLA alleles, especially DR and DQ, strongly co-occurred, attributing TCR associations to individual alleles was difficult. A few of the identified cytomegalovirus-associated TCR beta chains were confirmed in vitro to be specific for cytomegalovirus antigens. The authors suggested that the approach could potentially be extended to other disease states and immunological phenotypes. A later analysis found that TCR association rates varied across HLA loci, with DRB1 alleles showing the most associated TCRs and HLA-C alleles the fewest. Broadly in line with IMGT annotations, most TCR beta V segments showed up in productive rearrangements about 87% or about 30% of the time in an earlier analysis of 587 of the donors. An association between a missense DCLRE1C variant and V-gene and J-gene trimming of TCR beta chains was found in a later genetic analysis and replicated in an independent cohort. The study gave a list of more than 150 TCR beta chains associated with cytomegalovirus. Roughly uniform sequencing depth across donors was assumed in presence/absence analyses, although this assumption may not hold. Correlated functional status among segregating V segments might reflect linkage disequilibrium, but an unknown experimental factor could not be ruled out. The cohort was sequenced for TCR beta chains only, and without alpha or paired-chain data the features that could be detected were limited. Some IMGT-functional V segments, including TRBV6-2 and TRBV6-3, could not be told apart with the 87-base-pair reads, so those segments were excluded. Because some donors lacked HLA typing at each locus, the association tests relied only on the typed subset. A further reported finding was that TCR beta sequences accurately predicted the HLA-A and HLA-B alleles for most subjects in the first cohort. Because counts were too low, roughly 16 rarely observed V segments, including chromosome 9 orphons, were excluded from the earlier analysis of about 500 of the donors. Cytomegalovirus status was reported to be diagnosed by the classifier with high specificity and sensitivity in both the original and validation cohorts. Immune exposure information for the cohort was limited to CMV serostatus. A later genetic analysis reported fewer N-insertions in productive TCRs among donors in an Asian-associated ancestry cluster than the approximately 670-donor mean. In a later analysis, HLA-associated TCR beta chains were found to be more clonally expanded and to have lower generation probabilities than equally common non-associated chains. Most CMV-associated TCR beta chains appeared to be HLA-restricted in a later analysis, and the HLA associations seemed to be driven largely by CMV exposure. A cluster of highly shared sequence variants was judged likely to be a technical artifact of the sequencing pipeline. Several of the top co-occurrence clusters appeared to be linked to parvovirus B19, influenza, CMV and Epstein-Barr virus, according to a later analysis. In a later analysis, 16,951 TCR beta sequences were associated with specific HLA alleles at a false discovery rate of 0.05. While some public TCRs were present in many individuals, most TCR sequences turned up only very rarely across donors.

From the germline V gene, CDR1 is SGHDT and CDR2 is YYEEEE. V gives up 3 bases and J gives up 0 bases, and the segment between their germline ends measures 9 bases. Counted from cysteine to phenylalanine, this CDR3 has 14 amino acids. Only the CDR3 part of the read is kept: 42 bases, read in frame from the first base. The cohort comprised some 730 healthy bone marrow donors. At the time of sampling, all cohort members were nominally healthy, though unrecorded immune exposures were likely present. CMV serostatus was positive for 289 and negative for about 55% of the roughly 670 cohort members, and was not recorded for this donor. Every donor gave a peripheral blood sample, and the peripheral blood mononuclear cells from that sample were used for TCR beta sequencing. The Qiagen DNeasy Blood Extraction Kit was used to extract genomic DNA from the blood cell samples.

The TCR originated in a human donor in good health. The rearrangement joined TRBV5-6 to TRBJ2-5; TRBD1 is possibly the D segment (6 matching bases). Sequenced: PBMCs. The nucleotides are TGTGCCAGCAGCTCCAGGGGTTACCAAGAGACCCAGTACTTC. Its amino acids are CASSSRGYQETQYF. When the CDR3 is completed using the reference TRBV5-6 and TRBJ2-5 genes on either side, the full variable domain is DAGVTQSPTHLIKTRGQQVTLRCSPKSGHDTVSWYQQALGQGPQFIFQYYEEEERQRGNFPDRFSGHQFPNYSSELNVNALLLGDSALYLCASSSRGYQETQYFGPGTRLLVL.